This TCR beta chain originates from a study of blood T cell repertoires in COVID-19. In the study overall: The study drew acute and convalescent COVID-19 samples from the United States, Italy and Spain. PBMCs, B-cell-depleted T cells, or T cells provided the cDNA or gDNA that made up the material.

Original data processing: Cell counts per sample came from amplifying reference gene primers. This table comes from immunoSEQ multiplex PCR, and its TCRdb copy is limited to in-frame clones, with some not included. The V and J calls and clone size were taken over from that table, and D and trimming were inferred from the DNA. Counted here are around 55,000 clones, roughly 85% occurring once; the ten biggest clones make up about 13%. V was cut by 0 bases and J by 10 bases, with 14 bases left in between. This CDR3 comprises 14 residues. The germline V gene encodes CDR1 SGHRS and CDR2 YFSETQ. This clonotype was obtained from a human donor in a cohort sampled during active COVID-19. V and J are TRBV5-1 and TRBJ2-1; perhaps TRBD1 as D (6 bases). Sequenced: peripheral blood. CDR3 residues: CASSLGSGTNEQFF. CDR3 DNA: TGCGCCAGCAGCTTGGGTTCGGGGACAAACGAGCAGTTCTTC. The full variable domain, completed using reference TRBV5-1 and TRBJ2-1, is KAGVTQTPRYLIKTRGQQVTLSCSPISGHRSVSWYQQTPGQGLQFLFEYFSETQRNKGNFPGRFSGRQFSNSRSEMNVSTLELGDSALYLCASSLGSGTNEQFFGPGTRLTVL.